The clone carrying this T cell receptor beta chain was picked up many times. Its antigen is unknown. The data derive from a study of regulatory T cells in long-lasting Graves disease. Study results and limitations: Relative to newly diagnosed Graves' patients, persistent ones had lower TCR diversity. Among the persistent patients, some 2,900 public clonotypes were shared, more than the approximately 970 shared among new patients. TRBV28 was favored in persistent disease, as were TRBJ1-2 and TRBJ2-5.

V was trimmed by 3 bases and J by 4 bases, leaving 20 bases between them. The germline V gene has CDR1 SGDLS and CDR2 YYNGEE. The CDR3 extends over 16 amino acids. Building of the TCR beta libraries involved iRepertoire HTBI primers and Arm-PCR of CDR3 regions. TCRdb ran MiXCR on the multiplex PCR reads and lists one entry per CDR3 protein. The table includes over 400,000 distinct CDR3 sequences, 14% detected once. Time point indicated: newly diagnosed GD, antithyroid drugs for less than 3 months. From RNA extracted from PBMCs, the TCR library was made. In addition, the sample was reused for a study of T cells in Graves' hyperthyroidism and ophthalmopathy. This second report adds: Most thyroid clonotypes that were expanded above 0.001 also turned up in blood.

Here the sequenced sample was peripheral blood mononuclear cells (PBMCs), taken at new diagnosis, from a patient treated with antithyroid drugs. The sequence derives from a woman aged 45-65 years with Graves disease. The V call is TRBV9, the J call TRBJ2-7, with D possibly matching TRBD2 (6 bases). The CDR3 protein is CASSDGGDGGMYEQYF. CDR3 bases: TGTGCCAGCAGCGACGGAGGGGACGGCGGAATGTACGAGCAGTACTTC.